This record looks at one TCR beta chain sequence and its context. Per germline, CDR1 MDHEN and CDR2 SYDVKM. V was clipped by 8 bases and J by 5 bases; unmatched bases: 25. The CDR3 covers 21 residues. These data come from a study of blood T cell repertoires in COVID-19. Study-level information: The samples span acute and convalescent COVID-19 from the United States, Italy and Spain. PBMCs, B-cell-depleted T cells, or T cells were the source of the cDNA or gDNA that made up the material.

In the original workflow: Reference gene primers were amplified, and this amplification served to estimate nucleated cell counts. The data were produced by immunoSEQ multiplex PCR, yet TCRdb's version contains in-frame clones alone and is incomplete. The DNA gave D and trimming, while V, J and clone size come from that table. The sample has fewer than 200,000 clones, 83% seen once. The chain is built from TRBV28 and TRBJ2-2; 11 bases are shared with TRBD2. Sequencing input: peripheral blood. The receptor's source is a woman in her sixties or seventies with COVID-19, enrolled during active disease. This CDR3 reads CASLFTPGGTGGTSGTGELFF. CDR3 in DNA: TGTGCCAGCCTCTTCACGCCAGGGGGGACCGGGGGGACTAGCGGAACCGGGGAGCTGTTTTTT.